Each of the 29 T cell receptor beta chains below was sequenced from the same sample in a study of blood T cells in healthy people across ages. A sample-barcoded 5' primer and a J-beta primer mix were used in a second PCR of roughly 7 to 12 cycles. TCRdb redid the calling of the 5' RACE reads with MiXCR, one entry per CDR3 protein. The sample holds about 1.6 million distinct CDR3 sequences, about 35% seen once. Sequenced input: blood. The receptor set was obtained from a woman between 25 and 40 years old in good health.

The chain joins TRBV15 to TRBJ1-2, with 8 bases matching TRBD1. From germline, CDR1 is LNHNV and CDR2 YYDKDF (reference sequence). The junction had 10 bases not matched to a gene; V was cut back by 0 bases and J by 4 bases. This CDR3 comprises 17 residues. CDR3: CATSRDGDRLGVYGYTF. For the CDR3, the DNA is TGTGCCACCAGCAGAGATGGGGACAGGTTAGGGGTCTATGGCTACACCTTC.

The chain is built from TRBV15 and TRBJ2-4; D possibly corresponds to TRBD2 (6 bases). This CDR3 comprises 13 residues. V lost 5 bases and J 12 bases, leaving 17 bases between the germline ends. CDR1 and CDR2 from the germline V gene are LNHNV and YYDKDF (reference sequence). The CDR3 sequence is CATSLPGGDSQYF. In DNA, the CDR3 is TGTGCCACCAGCCTCCCCGGGGGTGACAGTCAGTACTTC.

V usage is TRBV29-1 and J usage is TRBJ2-2; 7 bases are shared with TRBD1. Trimming removed 2 bases from V and 4 bases from J; junction bases left unmatched: 7. The CDR3 spans 15 residues. Germline assignment: CDR1 SQVTM and CDR2 ANQGSEA. For the CDR3, the DNA is TGCAGCGTTGAACTTGCGACAGGGTCCACCGGGGAGCTGTTTTTT. It codes for CSVELATGSTGELFF.

The chain uses TRBV7-2 and TRBJ2-2; TRBD2 matches at 12 bases. This CDR3 has 15 residues. After removal of 8 bases from V and 5 bases from J, the junction contained 6 bases not matched to a gene. In germline, CDR1 is SGHTA, CDR2 FQGNSA. The CDR3 DNA reads TGTGCCAGCCGCGTGACTAGCGGGAGAACCGGGGAGCTGTTTTTT. Its translation: CASRVTSGRTGELFF.

The CDR3 reads CASSPSEEYSNQPQHF. The CDR3 nucleotides read TGCGCCAGCAGCCCGTCGGAAGAGTATAGCAATCAGCCCCAGCATTTT. The chain employs TRBV4-1 and TRBJ1-5; D remains ambiguous. V was trimmed by 4 bases and J by 0 bases, leaving 13 bases between them. The CDR3 is made up of 16 amino acids. Germline CDR1 MGHRA, CDR2 YSYEKL.

This clonotype was seen a few times. The chain carries TRBV5-5 and TRBJ1-1; D gene ambiguous. The CDR3 totals 14 residues. Per germline, CDR1 SGHKS and CDR2 YYEKEE (reference sequence). Trimming took 2 bases from V and 0 from J, leaving 8 bases between them. The CDR3 DNA reads TGTGCCAGCAGCTTTCTGCCCATGAACACTGAAGCTTTCTTT. Translated, it gives CASSFLPMNTEAFF.

This clonotype showed up just a few times. This chain joins TRBV20-1 and TRBJ1-4; the D is unclear. The CDR3 totals 16 residues. With 0 bases removed from V and 1 base from J, the gap between germline ends came to 12 bases. CDR1 is DFQATT and CDR2 is SNEGSKA in the germline V gene (reference sequence). CDR3 protein: CSAREGSTITNEKLFF. The CDR3 DNA is TGCAGTGCTAGAGAGGGGAGTACTATAACTAATGAAAAACTGTTTTTT.

In this sample, this clonotype turned up a few times. This rearrangement joins TRBV12-3 or TRBV12-4 to TRBJ1-4; D gene unclear. V was pared by 7 bases and J by 7 bases, with 13 bases between. The CDR3 has 13 amino acids. The CDR3 reads CASTVWDGEKLFF. The DNA of the CDR3 is TGTGCCAGCACTGTGTGGGATGGTGAAAAACTGTTTTTT.

The chain carries TRBV11-2 and TRBJ1-1; D call uncertain. V was shortened by 2 bases and J by 0 bases, with 7 bases between the two germline ends. CDR3 length equals 14 residues. The V gene's germline CDR1 is SGHAT and CDR2 FQNNGV. In nucleotides, the CDR3 is TGTGCCAGCAGCTTAAATGAAGTGAACACTGAAGCTTTCTTT. Its protein is CASSLNEVNTEAFF.

This clonotype was seen more than once but under ten times. The V gene is TRBV7-3, the J gene TRBJ2-1; maybe TRBD2 (7 bases). The CDR3 runs to 17 residues. The germline gives CDR1 SGHTA, CDR2 FQGTGA. Trimming took 1 base from V and 4 from J, leaving 17 bases between them. In nucleotides, the CDR3 is TGTGCCAGCAGCTTAATTCGAAGGGAGGGGGGTTACAATGAGCAGTTCTTC. It specifies CASSLIRREGGYNEQFF.

The chain employs TRBV29-1 and TRBJ1-1; 7 bases map to TRBD1. The CDR3 is 15 residues long. Germline V gives CDR1 SQVTM, CDR2 ANQGSEA. Unmatched junction bases numbered 6, after V lost 1 base and J lost 1 base. Written as DNA, the CDR3 is TGCAGCGTTGAAGGCAGGGGGGTGGCGAACACTGAAGCTTTCTTT. Translating gives CSVEGRGVANTEAFF.

The rearrangement joins TRBV7-9 to TRBJ1-4, with D tentatively TRBD1 (5 bases). CDR3 length: 16 residues. Trimming shortened V by 5 bases and J by 8 bases, and 21 bases separated the two germline ends. Germline values: CDR1 SEHNR, CDR2 FQNEAQ (reference sequence). The CDR3 is CASSPSGGEKGEKLFF. Here the CDR3 DNA reads TGTGCCAGCAGCCCATCGGGGGGGGAAAAGGGAGAAAAACTGTTTTTT.

This clonotype was found once. This sequence may be a read error, since a much larger clone differs from it by one base. This chain links TRBV20-1 with TRBJ2-2; no clear D. The CDR3 loop spans 15 amino acids. Germline lookup yields CDR1 DFQATT and CDR2 SNEGSKA (reference sequence). The CDR3 sequence is CSARNARSNIGELFF. CDR3 nucleotides: TGCAGTGCTAGGAATGCTAGGTCGAACATCGGGGAGCTGTTTTTT.

This clonotype was recorded once. The V gene is TRBV11-2, the J gene TRBJ1-1; 10 bases map to TRBD1. The CDR3 covers 15 residues. J gave up 0 bases and V 7 bases, and 5 bases lay outside the gene matches. Germline V gene data show CDR1 as SGHAT and CDR2 as FQNNGV. The CDR3 sequence: CASTAGTGVNTEAFF. In DNA, the CDR3 is TGTGCCAGCACCGCCGGGACAGGGGTGAACACTGAAGCTTTCTTT.

A remark on this clonotype: Its ends do not fully match the called genes, so a read error is possible. This chain uses TRBV27 with TRBJ1-1, with a possible D match to TRBD1 (6 bases). CDR1 and CDR2 (germline): MNHEY, SMNVEV (reference sequence). The CDR3 runs to 14 residues. The CDR3 sequence is CAGSTQGRNTEAFF. The CDR3, as DNA: TGTGCCGGCAGTACTCAGGGGAGGAACACTGAAGCTTTCTTT.

This clonotype appeared a few times. The V and J genes are TRBV6-1 and TRBJ1-5; D is ambiguous. The CDR3 has 12 residues. Trimming removed 1 base from V and 11 bases from J, with 9 bases in between. The germline V gene encodes CDR1 MNHNS and CDR2 SASEGT. This chain's CDR3 is CASSEVSLSQHF. The CDR3 DNA follows: TGTGCCAGCAGTGAAGTCAGTTTGTCCCAGCATTTT.

This clonotype has only a few counts. The chain joins TRBV7-9 to TRBJ2-5; no clear D gene. Looked up from germline, CDR1 is SEHNR and CDR2 is FQNEAQ (reference sequence). V dropped 5 bases and J dropped 0 bases, with 13 bases sitting between them. The CDR3 length is 15 residues. CDR3 residues: CASSLGDWDQETQYF. The CDR3 nucleotides are TGTGCCAGCAGCCTAGGAGACTGGGACCAAGAGACCCAGTACTTC.

The chain has TRBV20-1 and TRBJ2-1, with D hard to call. Germline V lookup: CDR1 DFQATT, CDR2 SNEGSKA (reference sequence). The CDR3 sequence is 13 residues long. V lost 3 bases to trimming and J lost 1 base, with 7 bases between them. For the CDR3, the DNA is TGCAGTGCTAGGGCCACGTCCTACAATGAGCAGTTCTTC. Encoded protein: CSARATSYNEQFF.

In this sample, this clonotype turned up a few times. The chain employs TRBV5-1 and TRBJ2-6; D remains ambiguous. V was shortened by 2 bases and J by 1 base, with 7 bases between the two germline ends. This CDR3 is built from 15 residues. The germline CDR1 and CDR2 sequences are SGHRS and YFSETQ. This CDR3 is CASSLKSSGANVLTF. CDR3 sequence (DNA): TGCGCCAGCAGCTTAAAGAGTTCTGGGGCCAACGTCCTGACTTTC. The variable domain in full, with the rest retrieved from reference TRBV5-1 and TRBJ2-6, is KAGVTQTPRYLIKTRGQQVTLSCSPISGHRSVSWYQQTPGQGLQFLFEYFSETQRNKGNFPGRFSGRQFSNSRSEMNVSTLELGDSALYLCASSLKSSGANVLTFGAGSRLTVL.

The chain is built from TRBV27 and TRBJ2-1; 10 bases line up with TRBD2. The trim removed 10 bases at V and 6 bases at J, leaving 6 bases unmatched. Germline CDR1 and CDR2: MNHEY and SMNVEV (reference sequence). The CDR3 is made up of 13 amino acids. In nucleotides, the CDR3 is TGTGCCACCCTAGCGGGGGCTTGCAATGAGCAGTTCTTC. Its translation is CATLAGACNEQFF.

Regarding this clonotype: Since the CDR3 does not end with the conserved phenylalanine or tryptophan, this likely comes from a read error. The chain has TRBV7-9 and TRBJ2-1; 7 bases fit TRBD1. The end of the DNA aligns better with TRBJ2-7, so the J call may be wrong. Germline V gives CDR1 SEHNR, CDR2 FQNEAQ (reference sequence). The CDR3 contains 15 residues. The CDR3 is CASTTEGQGEYEQYL. The DNA of the CDR3 is TGTGCCAGCACCACTGAGGGCCAGGGGGAGTACGAGCAGTACCTC.

The chain carries TRBV10-3 and TRBJ1-5; unclear D gene. V lost 3 bases and J 3 bases, leaving 9 bases between the germline ends. The CDR3 runs to 14 residues. Germline loops: CDR1 ENHRY, CDR2 SYGVKD. The CDR3: CAISDEGPNQPQHF. The CDR3 bases are TGTGCCATCAGTGATGAAGGGCCCAATCAGCCCCAGCATTTT.

This clonotype was detected many times. The chain couples TRBV10-3 to TRBJ2-3; D is perhaps TRBD2 (6 bases). CDR1 and CDR2 from the germline V gene are ENHRY and SYGVKD. With 4 bases removed from V and 6 bases from J, the gap between germline ends came to 14 bases. The CDR3 is 14 amino acids. The CDR3 DNA sequence: TGTGCCATCAGTGTTAGCGGACCCCTGGATACGCAGTATTTT. Translating gives CAISVSGPLDTQYF.

This clonotype was counted between two and nine times. The chain has TRBV4-1 and TRBJ2-1, with 7 bases fitting TRBD1. V shed 4 bases, J shed 5 bases, and the junction held 8 bases outside the gene matches. Per germline, CDR1 MGHRA and CDR2 YSYEKL. This CDR3 spans 15 amino acids. The CDR3 sequence is CASSRLPGGNNEQFF. CDR3 DNA: TGCGCCAGCAGCCGCCTTCCAGGGGGAAACAATGAGCAGTTCTTC.

This clonotype was detected a few times. In DNA, the CDR3 is TGCGCCAGCAGCTGGACAGGGGGCGAGAATTCACCCCTCCACTTT. It specifies CASSWTGGENSPLHF. The chain employs TRBV5-1 and TRBJ1-6; 11 bases are shared with TRBD1. Trimming cost V 3 bases and J 7 bases; bases outside gene matches: 3. The CDR3 consists of 15 residues. Germline loops: CDR1 SGHRS, CDR2 YFSETQ.

The genes are TRBV5-1 and TRBJ1-5; D perhaps matches TRBD1 (5 bases). Deletions cut 5 bases from V and 6 bases from J, with 15 bases between. Germline V gene data show CDR1 as SGHRS and CDR2 as YFSETQ. This CDR3 comprises 14 residues. The CDR3 sequence: CASSRDGRTQPQHF. In nucleotides, the CDR3 is TGCGCCAGCAGTAGGGACGGCCGCACTCAGCCCCAGCATTTT.

The CDR3 sequence: CASSSPTSGGGDTQYF. The DNA of the CDR3 is TGTGCCAGCAGTTCCCCGACTAGCGGGGGGGGGGATACGCAGTATTTT. V is TRBV27 and J is TRBJ2-3; TRBD2 matches 14 bases. This CDR3 spans 16 amino acids. Germline values: CDR1 MNHEY, CDR2 SMNVEV (reference sequence). Losses at the gene ends were 4 bases for V and 6 bases for J; bases not matched to a gene: 6.

The genes are TRBV5-1 and TRBJ2-3; perhaps TRBD1 as D (6 bases). V shed 4 bases and J shed 4 bases, with 19 bases lying between them. Germline assignment: CDR1 SGHRS and CDR2 YFSETQ. The CDR3 length is 16 residues. CDR3 amino acids: CASSLGTSPGADTQYF. The CDR3 bases are TGCGCCAGCAGCCTCGGGACATCCCCTGGTGCAGATACGCAGTATTTT.

For this clonotype: A junction boundary mismatches the germline segment, possibly from a read error. The J gene is TRBJ2-5, the V gene TRBV4-2; 15 bases match TRBD2. The CDR3 has 19 amino acids. Germline V gene data show CDR1 as LGHNA and CDR2 as YNFKEQ. CDR3 coding DNA: TGTACCAGCAGCCAGCAACCGGGACTAGCGGGGGGCCCAGGGGGGACCCAGTACTTC. This encodes CTSSQQPGLAGGPGGTQYF.